One and the same sample provided the 4 T cell receptor beta chains below, sequenced in a study of beta chain features in type 1 diabetes (dated by TCRdb to between 2017 and 2018). Overall results and qualifications from the work: In all four CD4+ subsets, TCRB CDR3 length was moderately but significantly shorter in type 1 diabetes patients.

Library method: the immunoSEQ multiplex PCR assay. The High Capacity cDNA Reverse Transcription Kit was used to reverse transcribe all of the isolated RNA, meaning that expressed TCRB transcripts were what got sequenced. TCRdb obtained this table from immuneACCESS and retained in-frame rearrangements with V and J assigned. These tables miss some clones; where compared with another copy, unresolved V genes account for less than half of the shortfall, and the remainder is unexplained. The sample includes about 390,000 clones, with around 10% observed a single time. About 0.64% of the sample rests with the top ten. These TCRs are of unknown antigen specificity. Sequenced sample: central memory CD4+ T cells from blood. The receptors stem from a man aged 25-45 years with type 1 diabetes.

This clone was counted ten times or more. The V and J genes are TRBV11-2 and TRBJ1-4; D may be TRBD1 (5 bases). The germline V gene encodes CDR1 SGHAT and CDR2 FQNNGV. Trimming stripped 2 bases from V and 1 base from J, with 8 bases between. The CDR3 loop spans 15 amino acids. The CDR3 loop reads CASSLSGGTNEKLFF. The CDR3 DNA is TGTGCCAGCAGCTTAAGCGGGGGAACTAATGAAAAACTGTTTTTT. The whole variable domain, remainder taken from reference TRBV11-2 and TRBJ1-4, is EAGVAQSPRYKIIEKRQSVAFWCNPISGHATLYWYQQILGQGPKLLIQFQNNGVVDDSQLPKDRFSAERLKGVDSTLKIQPAKLEDSAVYLCASSLSGGTNEKLFFGSGTQLSVL.

The CDR3 here is CASTGGAARSYNEQFF. DNA of the CDR3: TGTGCCAGCACCGGGGGGGCGGCCCGCTCCTACAATGAGCAGTTCTTC. The chain is built from TRBV2 and TRBJ2-1, with 8 bases lining up with TRBD2. V shed 7 bases and J 0 bases; nucleotides not matched to a gene: 8. The length of the CDR3 is 16 residues. Per germline, CDR1 SNHLY and CDR2 FYNNEI.

The V and J genes are TRBV6-5 and TRBJ1-5; D is perhaps TRBD1 (6 bases). This CDR3 contains 15 residues. CDR1 MNHEY and CDR2 SVGAGI come from the germline V gene. Between the trimmed V and J ends, which lost 6 bases and 5 bases, there was a span of 17 bases. CDR3 residues: CASSPTGQKYQPQHF. The DNA for the CDR3 is TGTGCCAGCAGCCCCACAGGACAGAAGTATCAGCCCCAGCATTTT.

This clone was found a few times. The V and J genes are TRBV27 and TRBJ1-1, with D perhaps TRBD1 (6 bases). Germline lookup yields CDR1 MNHEY and CDR2 SMNVEV (reference sequence). This CDR3 is 14 amino acids long. V was pared by 0 bases and J by 5 bases, with 10 bases between. The CDR3 loop reads CASSLSQGWTEAFF. The CDR3 DNA reads as TGTGCCAGCAGTTTATCACAGGGATGGACTGAAGCTTTCTTT.